These 17 T cell receptor beta chains were all obtained from the same sample, sequenced in a study of beta chain features in type 1 diabetes. Expressed TCRB transcripts were sequenced because the entire RNA isolate underwent reverse transcription. The data were produced by immunoSEQ multiplex PCR, yet TCRdb's version contains in-frame clones alone and is incomplete. Of about 150,000 clones listed, roughly 7.1% are singletons. Broader study findings: Shorter TCRB CDR3s, moderately but significantly so, marked every one of the four CD4+ subsets in Type 1 diabetes patients.

Antigens for these TCRs are unknown. Sequencing used central memory CD4+ T cells from blood. These receptors were obtained from a woman between 40 and 55 years old with type 1 diabetes.

This clone was counted at least ten times. This sequence joins TRBV28 and TRBJ2-1; TRBD2 matches at 9 bases. CDR1 and CDR2 from the germline V gene are MDHEN and SYDVKM. This CDR3 is built from 15 residues. With 3 bases clipped from V and 7 bases from J, the junction kept 7 bases outside the gene matches. The CDR3 reads CASSLGREGRNEQFF. The CDR3 DNA reads TGTGCCAGCAGTTTGGGGCGGGAGGGCCGAAATGAGCAGTTCTTC.

This clone was observed a handful of times. The CDR3 protein is CASSLGTGLYEQYF. The CDR3 DNA reads TGTGCCAGCAGCTTAGGGACAGGGCTCTACGAGCAGTACTTC. The V gene is TRBV7-8, the J gene TRBJ2-7, with 8 bases fitting TRBD1. J was trimmed by 3 bases and V by 1 base; bases with no gene match: 2. In germline, CDR1 is SGHVS, CDR2 FQNEAQ. The CDR3 is made up of 14 amino acids.

V gene TRBV9 combines with J gene TRBJ2-5, with 10 positions matching TRBD2. Germline CDR1 SGDLS, CDR2 YYNGEE. The CDR3 extends over 17 amino acids. With 2 bases clipped from V and 4 bases from J, the junction kept 11 bases outside the gene matches. CDR3 sequence reads: CASSVTSGTPGGETQYF. CDR3 DNA sequence: TGTGCCAGCAGCGTCACTAGCGGGACCCCCGGGGGAGAGACCCAGTACTTC.

This clone has a handful of counts. The V gene is TRBV5-1, the J gene TRBJ2-1; TRBD2 aligns across 10 bases. The germline gives CDR1 SGHRS, CDR2 YFSETQ. V was clipped by 3 bases and J by 3 bases; unmatched bases: 3. This CDR3 region has 15 residues. The CDR3 coding sequence is TGCGCCAGCAGCTCTAGCGGGGGAGGCTACAATGAGCAGTTCTTC. Amino acid sequence: CASSSSGGGYNEQFF.

This clone occurred once. This chain joins TRBV4-2 and TRBJ1-3; D is unclear. CDR3 size: 16 residues. Trimming cost V 0 bases and J 0 bases, with 9 bases left between them. CDR1 and CDR2 (germline): LGHNA, YNFKEQ. CDR3 in amino acids: CASSQDWQISGNTIYF. The CDR3 DNA reads as TGTGCCAGCAGCCAAGATTGGCAAATCTCTGGAAACACCATATATTTT.

This clone occurred a few times. The rearrangement uses TRBV4-3 and TRBJ2-7; possibly TRBD1 for D (6 bases). The CDR3 has 13 amino acids. The V and J ends lost 4 bases and 7 bases respectively, with 14 bases between them. The germline gives CDR1 LGHNA, CDR2 YSLEER. The CDR3, as DNA: TGCGCCAGCAGCCCGTCACAGGGCTGGGAGCAGTACTTC. Its protein product is CASSPSQGWEQYF.

This clone came up a few times. The chain uses TRBV5-1 and TRBJ2-5; 8 bases line up with TRBD2. Per the germline V gene, CDR1 is SGHRS and CDR2 is YFSETQ. The CDR3 runs 16 residues. With 4 bases clipped from V and 5 bases from J, the junction kept 13 bases outside the gene matches. For the CDR3, the DNA is TGCGCCAGCAGCCCTGGGAGCTACGGGAGGGCGGAGACCCAGTACTTC. Translating it yields CASSPGSYGRAETQYF. The full variable domain, completed using reference TRBV5-1 and TRBJ2-5, is KAGVTQTPRYLIKTRGQQVTLSCSPISGHRSVSWYQQTPGQGLQFLFEYFSETQRNKGNFPGRFSGRQFSNSRSEMNVSTLELGDSALYLCASSPGSYGRAETQYFGPGTRLLVL.

This clone was recorded a few times. V and J are TRBV28 and TRBJ2-3, with D maybe TRBD1 (6 bases). Trimming removed 7 bases from V and 2 bases from J, with 13 bases in between. Germline CDR1 and CDR2: MDHEN and SYDVKM. The CDR3 is 14 residues long. CDR3 loop: CASIGQTYTDTQYF. In DNA form, the CDR3 reads TGTGCCAGCATCGGACAGACCTACACAGATACGCAGTATTTT.

The V gene is TRBV29-1, the J gene TRBJ2-3, with 10 bases that match TRBD2. The junction had 7 bases not matched to a gene; V was cut back by 2 bases and J by 8 bases. Germline lookup yields CDR1 SQVTM and CDR2 ANQGSEA. The CDR3 length is 14 residues. CDR3 region: CSVERVAGGSTQYF. The CDR3 DNA reads as TGCAGCGTTGAAAGAGTAGCGGGGGGTTCTACGCAGTATTTT.

This clone was seen more than once but under ten times. The V gene is TRBV5-1, the J gene TRBJ2-7, with 9 bases matching TRBD1. This CDR3 region has 14 residues. The ends lost 2 bases at V and 3 bases at J; junction bases unmatched: 3. Per germline, CDR1 SGHRS and CDR2 YFSETQ. The CDR3 sequence is CASSLRQGVYEQYF. CDR3 bases: TGCGCCAGCAGCTTACGACAGGGGGTCTACGAGCAGTACTTC. The full variable domain, in which reference TRBV5-1 and TRBJ2-7 provide the parts outside the CDR3, is KAGVTQTPRYLIKTRGQQVTLSCSPISGHRSVSWYQQTPGQGLQFLFEYFSETQRNKGNFPGRFSGRQFSNSRSEMNVSTLELGDSALYLCASSLRQGVYEQYFGPGTRLTVT.

The chain combines TRBV7-9 with TRBJ2-7; the D gene is possibly TRBD1 (6 bases). The V gene's germline CDR1 is SEHNR and CDR2 FQNEAQ (reference sequence). The V and J ends lost 5 bases and 5 bases respectively, with 19 bases between them. The CDR3 spans 15 residues. This CDR3 is CASSGRPGVGDEQYF. The CDR3 DNA follows: TGTGCCAGCAGCGGCCGGCCAGGGGTCGGAGACGAGCAGTACTTC.

The rearrangement links TRBV28 to TRBJ1-2; 9 bases fit TRBD1. The V and J ends lost 4 bases and 4 bases, in that order; junction bases with no gene match: 13. This CDR3 is 17 amino acids long. Germline lookup yields CDR1 MDHEN and CDR2 SYDVKM. The CDR3 sequence: CASSSGQGTSIRYGYTF. CDR3 DNA sequence: TGTGCCAGCAGTTCCGGACAGGGGACTTCCATCCGCTATGGCTACACCTTC.

This clone was recorded a few times. This rearrangement joins TRBV5-6 to TRBJ2-2, with TRBD1 matching over 10 bases. V shed 4 bases, J shed 6 bases, and the junction held 12 bases outside the gene matches. CDR1 SGHDT and CDR2 YYEEEE come from the germline V gene. The CDR3 totals 17 residues. The CDR3 DNA sequence: TGTGCCAGCAGCCTACGGACAGGGGGGGTTTATCCCGGGGAGCTGTTTTTT. Translated: CASSLRTGGVYPGELFF.

This clone was seen only a few times. The chain carries TRBV7-2 and TRBJ1-4, with 9 bases matching TRBD1. Germline-derived CDR1 and CDR2 are SGHTA and FQGNSA. There are 15 residues in the CDR3. Germline trimming cut 1 base from V and 8 bases from J; bases unmatched to any gene: 5. The CDR3 region is CASSLDGTGREKLFF. The CDR3 DNA is TGTGCCAGCAGCTTAGACGGGACAGGGAGAGAAAAACTGTTTTTT.

This clone has more than one count but fewer than ten. V usage is TRBV10-3 and J usage is TRBJ2-3; the D is unclear. V dropped 8 bases and J dropped 5 bases, with 8 bases sitting between them. The germline CDR1 and CDR2 sequences are ENHRY and SYGVKD. The CDR3 is 11 amino acids. The CDR3, as DNA: TGTGCCATCTCTCAGCGAGATACGCAGTATTTT. As protein: CAISQRDTQYF.

In this sample, this clone turned up a few times. The chain is built from TRBV5-1 and TRBJ1-1, with a possible D match to TRBD1 (6 bases). Germline CDR1 and CDR2: SGHRS and YFSETQ. The CDR3 is 16 residues long. With 5 bases removed from V and 6 bases from J, the gap between germline ends came to 23 bases. The CDR3 region has the DNA TGCGCCAGCAGACCTCCCCCGGGACAAACCTATCCTGAAGCTTTCTTT. This encodes CASRPPPGQTYPEAFF.

This chain uses TRBV7-9 with TRBJ1-4, with a tentative D call TRBD1 (6 bases). Trimming removed 2 bases at V and 7 bases at J, with 11 bases between. Germline CDR1 and CDR2: SEHNR and FQNEAQ (reference sequence). This CDR3 is 14 amino acids long. The CDR3 loop is CASSLRGAGEKLFF. CDR3 DNA: TGTGCCAGCAGCTTACGGGGGGCAGGTGAAAAACTGTTTTTT.